This entry features one T cell receptor beta chain sequence. The sample belongs to a study of blood T cell repertoires in COVID-19. Study information: Sites in the United States, Italy and Spain provided acute and convalescent COVID-19 samples. T cells, B-cell-depleted T cells, or PBMCs provided the cDNA or gDNA that served as material.

In germline, CDR1 is MRHNA, CDR2 SNTAGT. Trimming stripped 2 bases from V and 4 bases from J, with 12 bases between. There are 15 residues in the CDR3. Authors' data handling: How many nucleated cells were present was estimated from reference gene primer amplification. Libraries were prepared by immunoSEQ multiplex PCR; TCRdb keeps only in-frame clonotypes and omits some of them. The V and J calls and clone size come from that table; D and trimming were worked out from the DNA. The sample includes around 300,000 clones, around nine tenths of them seen just once. The sequence was obtained from a middle-aged man with active or convalescent COVID-19. Sample: peripheral blood. This sequence joins TRBV6-4 and TRBJ1-5, with unresolved D. CDR3 in DNA: TGTGCCAGCAGTGACCCCCACAGACAAAATCAGCCCCAGCATTTT. This encodes CASSDPHRQNQPQHF.